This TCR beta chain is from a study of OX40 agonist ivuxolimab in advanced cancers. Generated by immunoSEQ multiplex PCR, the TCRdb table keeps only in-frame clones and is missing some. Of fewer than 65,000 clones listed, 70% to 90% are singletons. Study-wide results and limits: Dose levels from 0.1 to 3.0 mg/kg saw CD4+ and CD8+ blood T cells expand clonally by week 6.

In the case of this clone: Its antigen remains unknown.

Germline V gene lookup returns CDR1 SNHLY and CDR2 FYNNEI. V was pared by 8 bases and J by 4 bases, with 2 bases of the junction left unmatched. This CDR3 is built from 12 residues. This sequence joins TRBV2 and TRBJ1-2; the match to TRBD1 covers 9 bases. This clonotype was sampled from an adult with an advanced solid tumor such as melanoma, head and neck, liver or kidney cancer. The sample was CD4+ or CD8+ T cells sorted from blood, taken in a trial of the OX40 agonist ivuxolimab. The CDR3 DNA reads TGTGCCAGCGGGACAGGGACCTATGGCTACACCTTC. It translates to CASGTGTYGYTF.